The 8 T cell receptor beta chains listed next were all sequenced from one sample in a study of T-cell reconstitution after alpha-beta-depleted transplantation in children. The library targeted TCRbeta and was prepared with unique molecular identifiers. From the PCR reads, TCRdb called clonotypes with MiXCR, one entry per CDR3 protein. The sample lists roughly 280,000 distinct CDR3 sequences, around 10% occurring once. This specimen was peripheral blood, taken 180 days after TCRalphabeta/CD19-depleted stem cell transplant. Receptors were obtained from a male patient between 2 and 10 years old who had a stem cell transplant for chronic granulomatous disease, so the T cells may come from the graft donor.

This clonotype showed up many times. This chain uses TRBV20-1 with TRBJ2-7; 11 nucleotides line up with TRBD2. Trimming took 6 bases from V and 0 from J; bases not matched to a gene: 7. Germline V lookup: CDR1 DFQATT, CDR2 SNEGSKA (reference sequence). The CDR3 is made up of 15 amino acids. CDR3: CSASLTSGSSYEQYF. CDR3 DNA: TGCAGTGCCAGCCTAACTAGCGGGAGCTCCTACGAGCAGTACTTC.

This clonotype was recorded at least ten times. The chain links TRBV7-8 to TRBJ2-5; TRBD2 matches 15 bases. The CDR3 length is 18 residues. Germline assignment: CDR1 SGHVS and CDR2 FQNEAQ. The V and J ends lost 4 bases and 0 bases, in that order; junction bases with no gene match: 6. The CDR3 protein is CASSCPGTSGGNQETQYF. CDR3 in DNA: TGTGCCAGCAGCTGCCCCGGGACTAGCGGGGGGAACCAAGAGACCCAGTACTTC.

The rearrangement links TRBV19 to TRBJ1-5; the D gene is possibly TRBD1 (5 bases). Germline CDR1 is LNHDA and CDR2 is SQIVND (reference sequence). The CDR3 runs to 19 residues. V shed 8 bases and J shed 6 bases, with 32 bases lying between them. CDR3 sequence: CASSGTLVGLVSGSQPQHF. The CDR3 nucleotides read TGTGCCAGTTCCGGGACGTTGGTTGGACTAGTCTCAGGGTCTCAGCCCCAGCATTTT.

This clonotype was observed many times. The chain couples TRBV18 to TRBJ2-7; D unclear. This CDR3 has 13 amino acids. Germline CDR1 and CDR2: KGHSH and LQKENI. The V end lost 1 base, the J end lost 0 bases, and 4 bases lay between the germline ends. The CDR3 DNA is TGTGCCAGCTCACCACGGGCCTCCTACGAGCAGTACTTC. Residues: CASSPRASYEQYF. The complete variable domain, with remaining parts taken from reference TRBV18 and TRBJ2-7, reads NAGVMQNPRHLVRRRGQEARLRCSPMKGHSHVYWYRQLPEEGLKFMVYLQKENIIDESGMPKERFSAEFPKEGPSILRIQQVVRGDSAAYFCASSPRASYEQYFGPGTRLTVT.

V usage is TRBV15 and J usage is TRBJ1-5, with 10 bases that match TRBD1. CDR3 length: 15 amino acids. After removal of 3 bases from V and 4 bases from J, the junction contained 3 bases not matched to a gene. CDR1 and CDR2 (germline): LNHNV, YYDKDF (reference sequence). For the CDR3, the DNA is TGTGCCACCAGCAGGGGACAGGGGATTAATCAGCCCCAGCATTTT. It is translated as CATSRGQGINQPQHF.

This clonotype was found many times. Here the CDR3 reads CATSRGLARSGELFF. Here the CDR3 DNA reads TGTGCCACCAGCAGGGGACTAGCTCGTAGTGGGGAGCTGTTTTTT. J is TRBJ2-2 and V is TRBV15; 9 nucleotides match TRBD2. V lost 3 bases, J lost 8 bases, and 7 bases stayed unmatched. Per the germline V gene, CDR1 is LNHNV and CDR2 is YYDKDF (reference sequence). The CDR3 is made up of 15 amino acids.

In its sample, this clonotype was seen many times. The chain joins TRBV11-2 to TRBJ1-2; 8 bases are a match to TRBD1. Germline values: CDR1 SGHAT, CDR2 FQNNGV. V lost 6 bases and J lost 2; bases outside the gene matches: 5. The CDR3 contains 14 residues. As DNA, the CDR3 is TGTGCCAGCAGACGACAGGGGAACAACTATGGCTACACCTTC. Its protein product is CASRRQGNNYGYTF.

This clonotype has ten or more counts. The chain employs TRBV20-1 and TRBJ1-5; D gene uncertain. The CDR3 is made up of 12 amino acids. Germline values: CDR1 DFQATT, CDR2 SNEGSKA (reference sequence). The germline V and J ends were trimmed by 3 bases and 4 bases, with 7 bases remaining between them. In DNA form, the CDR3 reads TGCAGTGCTAGTCCCGTAAATCAGCCCCAGCATTTT. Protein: CSASPVNQPQHF.